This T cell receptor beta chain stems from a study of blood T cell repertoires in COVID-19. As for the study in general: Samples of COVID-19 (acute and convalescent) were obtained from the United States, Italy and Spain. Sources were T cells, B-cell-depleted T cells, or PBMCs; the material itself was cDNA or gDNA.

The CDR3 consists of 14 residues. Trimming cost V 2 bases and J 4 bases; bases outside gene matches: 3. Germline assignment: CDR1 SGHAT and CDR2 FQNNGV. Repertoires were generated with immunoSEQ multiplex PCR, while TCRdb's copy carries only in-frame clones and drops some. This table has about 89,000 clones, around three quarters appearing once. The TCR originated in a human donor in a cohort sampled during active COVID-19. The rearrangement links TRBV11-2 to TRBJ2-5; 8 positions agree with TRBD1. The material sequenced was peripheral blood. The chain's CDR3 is CASSLQGAGETQYF. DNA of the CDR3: TGTGCCAGCAGCTTACAGGGGGCCGGAGAGACCCAGTACTTC.